This record looks at one TCR beta chain sequence and its context. The table lists this clonotype with many counts. Which antigen it targets is not known. Base qualities are not provided; no much larger clone lies one nucleotide away. This sample is part of a study of CD8 T cells in ankylosing spondylitis (dated by TCRdb to between 2016 and 2019). Describing the broader study: To find TCR variants linked to disease, the study profiled T cell receptor beta repertoires in ankylosing spondylitis patients and healthy donors. The full study cohort was made up of about 24 ankylosing spondylitis patients and 108 healthy donors. Peripheral blood was sampled, and synovial fluid was also collected from ankylosing spondylitis patients.

From a lookup of the germline V gene, CDR1 and CDR2 are MDHEN and SYDVKM. Deletion took 2 bases off V and 0 bases off J, with a span of 16 bases between the germline ends. The CDR3 holds 17 amino acids from the cysteine to the phenylalanine. Only CDR3 DNA is held: 51 bases, read in frame from base 1. The instrument given in TCRdb is Illumina HiSeq 2500. Quantitative 5'-RACE with molecular barcodes was used to prepare TCR beta libraries. As for the authors' bioinformatics: Disease-linked TCR variants were identified with a new computational method built on a probabilistic model of VDJ rearrangement. The public reads were reprocessed in TCRdb via fastp at Q25 and MiXCR, keeping in-frame beta chains. Identical CDR3 protein sequences are pooled into one entry, listed with their most common genes and DNA. TCRdb, not the original authors, processed these V and J calls. For this sample there are about 200,000 distinct CDR3 sequences; more than 5.5% appear just once. The ten most abundant clones make up 11% to 15% of the sample.

What the study reported, not specific to this receptor: Some TCR beta motif variants had previously been reported in synovial fluid and blood of reactive arthritis patients, which suggested common disease-initiation mechanisms. The disease-linked clones showed a CD8+ phenotype and occurred at relatively low frequencies in peripheral blood. Blood from ankylosing spondylitis patients appeared to be characterized by a TCR beta motif made up of under 10 highly homologous amino acid variants. The disease-linked clones were reported as significantly enriched in matched synovial fluid samples from ankylosing spondylitis patients.

The sequence derives from a male donor with ankylosing spondylitis. The material sequenced was blood, either unsorted or a sorted T cell fraction (not recorded which). The sequence is built from TRBV28 and TRBJ1-1; perhaps TRBD1 is the D gene, with 6 bases matching. The bases are TGTGCCAGCAGTTTAGTAGCGGACAGTACTTTGAACACTGAAGCTTTCTTT. This translates into CASSLVADSTLNTEAFF.